This T cell receptor beta chain was obtained from a study of cytomegalovirus exposure and HLA in healthy donors listed by TCRdb under 2017. A note on the overall study: An earlier analysis of around 600 of the donors reported roughly 270 Gb of sequence data and 100 million to 140 million unique TCR beta sequences from 150 million to 200 million T cells. Donor age, sex, ethnicity and CMV serostatus were compiled alongside the repertoire data. In a later genetic analysis, genome-wide SNP genotypes for about three fifths of the roughly 670 donors were used, and that subset was treated as a discovery cohort. Among approximately 370 genotyped donors of the cohort, an average of approximately 200,000 unique TCR beta nucleotide sequences was sequenced per donor, of which roughly 17% were non-productive. In the later analysis, no new phenotypic data were used to find candidate immune exposures; instead, reliance was placed on TCR beta sequences and their occurrence across donors. To predict cytomegalovirus infection status, the study brought together high-throughput TCR immunosequencing, statistical association of individual TCRs with disease status, and machine learning. An earlier analysis of around 540 of the donors applied high-throughput TCR beta sequencing to assess whether each TCR beta V gene segment acted as functional or pseudogenic. All discovery cohort repertoires had been generated using a single sequencing platform. About 300 gigabases of sequencing data and 70 million to 85 million unique TCR sequences were included in an early release covering around 600 HLA-typed donors. A separate validation cohort of over 95 different subjects was used in addition to the roughly 700-subject first cohort. Both class I and class II loci were covered by HLA typing, at four-digit resolution. The study profiled the T cell repertoires of under 850 subjects by immunosequencing and related them to cytomegalovirus serostatus. Roughly five DR-DQ haplotypes were handled as single units for association and clustering, since linkage in the cohort was strong. A later analysis re-analyzed previously published TCR beta repertoires from 666 donors and added high-resolution HLA genotyping to study TCR occurrence patterns. Among the approximately 430 genotyped donors, under 90% belonged to the genetic ancestry cluster associated with self-reported Caucasian donors. Typing coverage varied by locus: about 620-630 donors for A, B, C, DRB1 and DQB1; approximately 500 for DQA1; more than 600 for DPA1; fewer than 480 for DPB1. The aim of the study was to test whether cataloging public T cell receptors could identify signatures of past pathogen exposure.

This clone was seen only once. Its binding antigen is unknown. Per-nucleotide qualities are absent, and no much larger clonotype sits a single base away. Preparation of the library involved the immunoSEQ multiplex PCR assay. The multiplex PCR relied on a mix of 60 forward primers for TCR Vbeta segments and 13 reverse primers for TCR Jbeta segments. Amplification of the CDR3 region of rearranged TCR beta genes was performed with a multiplex PCR assay on genomic DNA. The Illumina HiSeq System was used to sequence the amplified TCR beta libraries as 87-base-pair reads. In the paper's pipeline: In a later analysis, 80 million or so unique TCR beta chains were counted across the 500 to 850 repertoires, and about 10 million of these chains were shared by at least two donors. A nearest-neighbor algorithm error-corrected the raw reads and collapsed the reads into unique sequences, merging closely related sequences to remove PCR and sequencing errors. To assign V, D and J gene segments, CDR3 sequences were aligned to IMGT reference sequences. Each retained sequence needed at least a six-nucleotide match to both a V gene segment and a J gene segment. A rearrangement counted as productive if the CDR3 had no stop codons and remained in frame with V and J, and every other rearrangement counted as non-productive. Following IMGT convention, CDR3 was defined as the stretch from the second conserved V-encoded cysteine up to the conserved J-encoded phenylalanine. In an earlier analysis of some 550 of the donors, sequences lacking an unambiguous match to a single V gene segment were excluded. An earlier analysis of 450 to 650 of the donors called V segments functional above 56.7% productive rearrangements and segregating when the between-donor standard deviation exceeded 5%. A statistical classification framework was built for diagnosing cytomegalovirus status from the catalog of TCR beta chain sequences. In a later analysis, TCR nucleotide sequences were compared against IMGT/GENE-DB human TR gene sequences so that V and J genes could be assigned. A later analysis assigned CDR3 sequences and most-parsimonious VDJ recombination scenarios with the TCRdist pipeline. A later analysis defined each TCR beta chain by its CDR3 amino acid sequence plus V-gene family, and excluded reads lacking a unique V-gene family. As a way to deal with suspected cross-contamination and a sequencing artifact, a later analysis dropped under 600 nucleotide sequences that were highly shared and had low generation probability. A later analysis calculated a clonal expansion index for each public chain from normalized within-repertoire ranks of inferred template counts. Generation probabilities in a later analysis came from a VDJ recombination model fitted to out-of-frame rearrangements, and those results were checked against IGoR. In a later analysis, hypergeometric tests were used to score TCR-TCR, TCR-HLA and TCR-CMV co-occurrence, with a repertoire-size bias correction applied to TCR pairs. To estimate false discovery rates, a later analysis permuted the HLA or CMV assignments 20 times. A later analysis grouped co-occurring TCRs with DBSCAN, adding TCRdist sequence similarity when clustering within HLA-allele-positive subsets. Repertoires with fewer than 30,000 or more than 120,000 public chains, plus five repertoires with anomalous nucleotide sharing, were excluded from co-occurrence clustering. Held by TCRdb, this immuneACCESS table contains in-frame sequences only and omits some clones. Under half of the omission traces to an unresolved V gene where checked; the cause of the rest is unknown. The V and J calls and clone size come from that table; D and trimming were worked out from the DNA. The sample table holds some 190,000 clones, of which roughly 77% were seen once. Approximately 2% of the sample belongs to the ten largest clones.

The CDR1 and CDR2 encoded by the germline V gene are MGHRA and YSYEKL. Trimming takes 0 bases from V and 1 base from J, and the germline ends sit 9 bases apart. The CDR3 starts with the cysteine, ends with the phenylalanine, and has 15 residues. Only the CDR3 portion is preserved as DNA: 45 bases, with reading frame beginning at the first base. The cohort comprised hundreds of healthy bone marrow donors. Cohort members were all nominally healthy when sampled, although unrecorded immune exposures were likely present. The donor was CMV seronegative and was included in the group of over 300 seronegative cohort members. A peripheral blood sample was provided by each donor, and peripheral blood mononuclear cells were used for TCR beta sequencing. Genomic DNA extraction from the blood cell samples was performed with the Qiagen DNeasy Blood Extraction Kit. What the research found in general, with its limitations: Linkage disequilibrium might explain the correlated functional status among segregating V segments, but an unknown experimental factor could not be excluded. The sequencing pipeline was judged likely to have produced a cluster of highly shared sequence variants as a technical artifact. For the cohort, immune exposure information was limited to CMV serostatus. The authors suggested that the approach could potentially be generalized to other disease states and immunological phenotypes. The 87-base-pair reads could not distinguish some IMGT-functional V segments, including TRBV6-2 and TRBV6-3, so those segments were excluded. Most TCR sequences were seen in very few donors, while some public TCRs were found in many individuals. A later analysis found that TCR association rates varied across HLA loci, with DRB1 alleles showing the most associated TCRs and HLA-C alleles the fewest. A later genetic analysis associated a missense DCLRE1C variant with V-gene and J-gene trimming of TCR beta chains, and an independent cohort replicated the association. According to a later analysis, most CMV-associated TCR beta chains appeared to be HLA-restricted, and the HLA associations seemed to be driven largely by CMV exposure. According to a later genetic analysis, donors in an Asian-associated ancestry cluster had fewer N-insertions in productive TCRs than the approximately 650-donor mean. A later analysis associated 15,000 or so TCR beta sequences with specific HLA alleles at a false discovery rate of 0.05. A few of the identified cytomegalovirus-associated TCR beta chains were confirmed in vitro to be specific for cytomegalovirus antigens. In the study, some 160 TCR beta chains were listed as associated with cytomegalovirus. Broadly in line with IMGT annotations, most TCR beta V segments showed up in productive rearrangements about 90% or about 30% of the time in an earlier analysis of under 700 of the donors. Several of the top co-occurrence clusters appeared to be linked to parvovirus B19, influenza, CMV and Epstein-Barr virus, according to a later analysis. Roughly uniform sequencing depth across donors was assumed in presence/absence analyses, although this assumption may not hold. The classifier was reported to diagnose cytomegalovirus status with high specificity and sensitivity in both the original cohort and the validation cohort. Only TCR beta chains were sequenced in this cohort, and the absence of alpha or paired-chain data limited detectable features. A further reported finding was that TCR beta sequences accurately predicted the HLA-A and HLA-B alleles for most subjects in the first cohort. When HLA alleles, especially DR and DQ, strongly co-occurred, TCR associations were difficult to assign to individual alleles. Because counts were too low, seventeen rarely observed V segments, including chromosome 9 orphons, were excluded from the earlier analysis of around 640 of the donors. HLA typing was unavailable for some donors at each locus, so association tests used only the typed subset. In a later analysis, HLA-associated TCR beta chains were found to be more clonally expanded and to have lower generation probabilities than equally common non-associated chains.

The receptor chain draws on TRBV4-1 and TRBJ1-1, with an unclear D gene assignment. Sequenced: PBMCs. The receptor comes from a woman in her 30s in good health and CMV-seronegative. The sequence in DNA is TGCGCCAGCAGCCAAGAAAGGCGGGGGAACACTGAAGCTTTCTTT. The resulting protein is CASSQERRGNTEAFF.